The 8 T cell receptor beta chains below all came from one sample that was sequenced in a study of metastatic and nonmetastatic thyroid tumors. TCRdb used MiXCR to call clones anew from the PCR reads. The data contain 50,000 or so clones, roughly 15% of them singletons. All patients reached thyroid surgery having received no treatment beforehand. The sample was blood. Every receptor here comes from a female donor with papillary thyroid cancer or a benign thyroid nodule (not recorded which). Some clones in this sample may be carry-over from other donors' samples.

This clone was counted ten times or more. The rearrangement uses TRBV9 and TRBJ2-2, with D possibly TRBD2 on 6 matching bases. The CDR3 is made up of 17 amino acids. The germline V and J ends were trimmed by 0 bases and 4 bases, with 16 bases remaining between them. Germline loops: CDR1 SGDLS, CDR2 YYNGEE. DNA for the CDR3: TGTGCCAGCAGCGTAGGTTCCGGGACTGGCTCCACCGGGGAGCTGTTTTTT. Translated, it gives CASSVGSGTGSTGELFF.

In this sample, this clone turned up many times. The rearrangement uses TRBV19 and TRBJ2-7, with 10 bases aligning to TRBD2. The CDR3 has 18 residues. Germline lookup yields CDR1 LNHDA and CDR2 SQIVND (reference sequence). V was clipped by 3 bases and J by 4 bases; unmatched bases: 15. CDR3 sequence reads: CASSMGSRLAGVGYEQYF. In DNA, the CDR3 is TGTGCCAGTAGTATGGGTTCCCGCCTAGCGGGAGTTGGATACGAGCAGTACTTC.

Many counts were recorded for this clone. The V gene is TRBV28, the J gene TRBJ2-5; 7 bases match TRBD1. V lost 3 bases, J lost 5 bases, and 6 bases stayed unmatched. CDR3 size: 14 residues. Germline loops: CDR1 MDHEN, CDR2 SYDVKM. CDR3 coding DNA: TGTGCCAGCAGTTTCAAGGGGGCGCAGGAGACCCAGTACTTC. Translation: CASSFKGAQETQYF.

This clone was counted ten times or more. V and J are TRBV19 and TRBJ2-3; D unresolved. This CDR3 contains 14 residues. Germline-derived CDR1 and CDR2 are LNHDA and SQIVND (reference sequence). V dropped 3 bases and J dropped 1 base, with 8 bases sitting between them. CDR3 sequence: CASSIDGGTDTQYF. Here the CDR3 DNA reads TGTGCCAGTAGTATTGATGGGGGCACAGATACGCAGTATTTT.

This clone showed up many times. The chain carries TRBV3-1 and TRBJ2-7, with TRBD1 matching 9 bases. Germline V gives CDR1 LGHDT, CDR2 YNNKEL (reference sequence). Trimming cost V 4 bases and J 7 bases; bases outside gene matches: 8. The CDR3 contains 14 residues. The CDR3 DNA is TGTGCCAGCAGCCGAGGGACAGGGAGGGATGAGCAGTACTTC. Residues: CASSRGTGRDEQYF.

This clone was counted only a few times. A much larger clone sits a single nucleotide away, making a read error possible. V usage is TRBV28 and J usage is TRBJ2-3; D remains ambiguous. Germline CDR1 is MDHEN and CDR2 is SYDVKM. V was cut by 2 bases and J by 4 bases, with 10 bases left in between. The CDR3 is 14 residues long. The CDR3 bases are TGTGCCAGCAGTTTAGGTTTAGTCTCAGATACGCAGTATTTT. It is translated as CASSLGLVSDTQYF.

The rearrangement links TRBV18 to TRBJ1-5; D gene uncertain. Trimming shortened V by 6 bases and J by 3 bases, and 15 bases separated the two germline ends. This CDR3 has 15 amino acids. Germline CDR1 is KGHSH and CDR2 is LQKENI. CDR3 in DNA: TGTGCCAGCTCCCCTGACATGGGAGTCAATCAGCCCCAGCATTTT. Translating it yields CASSPDMGVNQPQHF.

This clone was observed many times. The J gene is TRBJ2-1, the V gene TRBV3-1; D ambiguous. The germline CDR1 and CDR2 sequences are LGHDT and YNNKEL (reference sequence). Trimming shortened V by 2 bases and J by 6 bases, and 8 bases separated the two germline ends. The length of the CDR3 is 13 residues. Here the CDR3 DNA reads TGTGCCAGCAGCCAAATGACGTCCAATGAGCAGTTCTTC. As protein: CASSQMTSNEQFF.